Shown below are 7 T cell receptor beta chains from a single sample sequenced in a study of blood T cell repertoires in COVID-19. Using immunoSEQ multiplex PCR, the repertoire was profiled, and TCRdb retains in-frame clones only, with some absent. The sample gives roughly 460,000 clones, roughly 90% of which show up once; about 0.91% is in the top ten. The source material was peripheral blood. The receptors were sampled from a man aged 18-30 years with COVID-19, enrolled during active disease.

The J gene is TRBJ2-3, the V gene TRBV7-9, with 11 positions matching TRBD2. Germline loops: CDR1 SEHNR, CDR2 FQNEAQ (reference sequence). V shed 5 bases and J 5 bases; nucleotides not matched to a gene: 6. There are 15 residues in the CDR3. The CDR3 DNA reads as TGTGCCAGCAGCCCGGAGCTAGCGGGAGGAGATACGCAGTATTTT. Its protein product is CASSPELAGGDTQYF.

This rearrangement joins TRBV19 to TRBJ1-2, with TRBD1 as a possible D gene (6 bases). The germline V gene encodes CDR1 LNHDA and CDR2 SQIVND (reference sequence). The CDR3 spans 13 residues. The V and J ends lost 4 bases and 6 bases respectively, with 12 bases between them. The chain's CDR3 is CASSTRTANGYTF. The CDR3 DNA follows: TGTGCCAGTAGTACCCGGACAGCTAATGGCTACACCTTC.

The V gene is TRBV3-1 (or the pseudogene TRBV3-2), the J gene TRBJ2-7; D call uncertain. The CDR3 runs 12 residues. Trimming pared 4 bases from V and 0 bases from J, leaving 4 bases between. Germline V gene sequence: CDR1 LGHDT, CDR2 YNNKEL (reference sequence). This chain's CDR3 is CASSRLSYEQYF. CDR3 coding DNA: TGTGCCAGCAGCCGACTCTCCTACGAGCAGTACTTC.

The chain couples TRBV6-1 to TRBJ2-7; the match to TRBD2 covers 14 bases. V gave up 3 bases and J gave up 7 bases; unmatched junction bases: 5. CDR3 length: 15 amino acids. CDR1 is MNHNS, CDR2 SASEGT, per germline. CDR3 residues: CASSEGLAGVLEQYF. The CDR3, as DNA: TGTGCCAGCAGTGAGGGACTAGCGGGGGTACTAGAGCAGTACTTC.

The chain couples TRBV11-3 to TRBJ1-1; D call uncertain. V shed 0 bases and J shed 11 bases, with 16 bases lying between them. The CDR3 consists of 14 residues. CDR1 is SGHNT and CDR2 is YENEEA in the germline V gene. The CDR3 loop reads CASSLDLNSGVAFF. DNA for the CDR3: TGTGCCAGCAGCTTAGATCTAAACAGCGGGGTTGCTTTCTTT.

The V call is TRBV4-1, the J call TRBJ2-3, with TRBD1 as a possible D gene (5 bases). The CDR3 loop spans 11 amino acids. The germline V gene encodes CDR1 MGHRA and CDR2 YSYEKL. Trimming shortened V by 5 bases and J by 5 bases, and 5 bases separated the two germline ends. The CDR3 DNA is TGCGCCAGCAGCAGGGGAGATACGCAGTATTTT. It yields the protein CASSRGDTQYF.

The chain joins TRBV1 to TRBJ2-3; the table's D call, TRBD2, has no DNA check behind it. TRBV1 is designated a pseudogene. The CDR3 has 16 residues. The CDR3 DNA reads TGCACCAGCAGCCGAGAAGCGGGAGGGCCGCGGGATACGCAGTATTTT. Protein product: CTSSREAGGPRDTQYF.